This T cell receptor beta chain was sequenced for a study of shared clonotypes between healthy human individuals. CD8 cells classed as naive were CD45RO-negative and positively selected for CCR7, excluding terminally differentiated effector memory CD45RA+ cells. The CDR3 spans 15 residues. Germline V gene lookup returns CDR1 SGDLS and CDR2 YYNGEE. Between the trimmed V and J ends, which lost 4 bases and 2 bases, there was a span of 12 bases. Profiling relied on immunoSEQ multiplex PCR, and the TCRdb table lists in-frame clones only, not all of them. The repertoire includes around 550,000 clones, about 95% of them detected once, and 0.095% to 0.14% sits in the top ten.

The sample was naive CD8+ T cells sorted from blood. The chain couples TRBV9 to TRBJ2-2; D unclear. The sequence was obtained from a woman under 40 in good health. CDR3 amino acids: CASSPHRSNTGELFF. The CDR3 DNA reads TGTGCCAGCAGCCCCCACCGGTCAAACACCGGGGAGCTGTTTTTT.